This TCR beta chain was identified in a study of blood T cell repertoires in COVID-19. The CDR3 runs 16 residues. Losses at the gene ends were 3 bases for V and 4 bases for J; bases not matched to a gene: 10. Germline CDR1 and CDR2: SGHDT and YYEEEE. The assay was immunoSEQ multiplex PCR, and TCRdb's table has in-frame clones only and misses some. This repertoire shows more than 200,000 clones, around 81% found once; its top ten account for approximately 4.3%. The receptor was isolated from a man aged 25 to 40 with acute COVID-19. This chain connects TRBV5-6 to TRBJ1-2, with 9 positions matching TRBD1. The specimen was PBMCs or T cells enriched from blood (not recorded which). CDR3 amino acids: CASSSPTGGIFYGYTF. The CDR3 DNA follows: TGTGCCAGCAGCTCCCCAACAGGGGGCATCTTCTATGGCTACACCTTC.